This is a list of T cell receptor beta chains from one sample in a study of CD8 T cells in ankylosing spondylitis. TCRdb passed the 5' RACE reads through MiXCR, listing each CDR3 protein once. In the table there are about 340,000 distinct CDR3 sequences, roughly 15% of which are singletons. The sequenced material came from blood, either unsorted or a sorted T cell fraction (not recorded which). The receptors stem from a male donor with ankylosing spondylitis or in good health (not recorded which). The CDR3 runs from the conserved cysteine through the conserved F or W. Fields, in order: V gene, J gene, D gene, clone size, CDR3 DNA, CDR3 protein. A D gene is named only where the DNA matches it firmly. Clone sizes are given selectively: once, few, many, or a class where the clone is expanded.

TRBV20-1	TRBJ2-5	TRBD2	-	TGCAGTGCTGCCACTAGCGGACAAGAGACCCAGTACTTC	CSAATSGQETQYF
TRBV20-1	TRBJ2-5	-	-	TGCAGTGCTCCCGCCGTACAAGAGACCCAGTACTTC	CSAPAVQETQYF
TRBV11-2	TRBJ2-2	TRBD1	-	TGTGCCAGCAGCTCTTCGGACAGGGTCTACACCGGGGAGCTGTTTTTT	CASSSSDRVYTGELFF
TRBV5-1	TRBJ2-1	TRBD2	-	TGCGCCAGCAGCCCAGGGACTAGTCTGGGGAATGAGCAGTTCTTC	CASSPGTSLGNEQFF
TRBV3-1	TRBJ1-1	TRBD1	-	TGTGCCAGCACCTCCCAGGGGGGGGACAGGGTCGGAGCTTTCTTT	CASTSQGGDRVGAFF
TRBV5-1	TRBJ1-2	-	many	TGCGCCAGCAGCTCACAGAGTTCTTATGGCTACACCTTC	CASSSQSSYGYTF
TRBV18	TRBJ1-5	-	-	TGTGCCAGCTCACCAGCGGACAATCAGCCCCAGCATTTT	CASSPADNQPQHF
TRBV20-1	TRBJ2-3	-	-	TGCAGTGCTAGAGGGGTGGGGGCCTTCACAGATACGCAGTATTTT	CSARGVGAFTDTQYF
TRBV15	TRBJ1-1	-	few	TGTGCCACCAGCAGAGATCGAGGCGAAGCTTTCTTT	CATSRDRGEAFF
TRBV7-8	TRBJ1-6	TRBD1	many	TGTGCCAGCAGCCTCGGGACAGGGGATTCACCCCTCCACTTT	CASSLGTGDSPLHF
TRBV29-1	TRBJ2-7	TRBD1	few	TGCAGCGCCCAGGGGACAGGGGTCTACGAGCAGTACTTC	CSAQGTGVYEQYF
TRBV7-9	TRBJ1-1	-	-	TGTGCCAGCCTTTCCCAGGCGAACACTGAAGCTTTCTTT	CASLSQANTEAFF
TRBV7-9	TRBJ1-1	-	-	TGTGCCAGCAGCTTGATAGTCGTTGGGGAGAACACTGAAGCTTTCTTT	CASSLIVVGENTEAFF
TRBV10-3	TRBJ2-2	-	few	TGTGCCAGTCAGGGGAACGGGGAGCTGTTTTTT	CASQGNGELFF
TRBV4-1	TRBJ2-7	TRBD1	-	TGCGCCAGCAGCCACTACAGGGGGGACGACGAGCAGTACTTC	CASSHYRGDDEQYF
TRBV5-5	TRBJ2-1	-	-	TGTGCCAGCAGCCTGCGGGGAGGAGATGAGCAGTTCTTC	CASSLRGGDEQFF
TRBV14	TRBJ1-1	-	many	TGTGCCAGCACCGGACAGTTGAACACTGAAGCTTTCTTT	CASTGQLNTEAFF
TRBV5-1	TRBJ2-1	-	-	TGCGCCAGCAAGATAGGAGGGGGGAATGAGCAGTTCTTC	CASKIGGGNEQFF
TRBV7-8	TRBJ1-1	-	-	TGTGCCAGCAGCTTCCAGGGGAACATTGAAGCTTTCTTT	CASSFQGNIEAFF
TRBV6-1	TRBJ2-2	-	few	TGTGCCAGCAGGAAAACAGGGGGGGACACCGGGGAGCTGTTTTTT	CASRKTGGDTGELFF
TRBV9	TRBJ2-1	-	-	TGTGCCAGCAGTCCTGGACCTGCGAGGCACAATGAGCAGTTCTTC	CASSPGPARHNEQFF
TRBV5-1	TRBJ1-1	-	few	TGCGCCAGCAGCTGGACCGGGACGGGGAACACTGAAGCTTTCTTT	CASSWTGTGNTEAFF